This T cell receptor beta chain was retrieved from a study of molecular identifiers for immune sequencing clone quantification. Study overall: Naive CD8 RNA (roughly 18,000 or 92,000 cells) was divided into five aliquots, with four sequenced.

This clonotype has a count of ten or more. Its antigen is not identified. The CDR3 extends over 15 amino acids. The germline V gene encodes CDR1 MNHEY and CDR2 SMNVEV (reference sequence). V dropped 2 bases and J dropped 1 base, with 9 bases sitting between them. Sorted naive CD8 T cells, roughly 19,000 to 1,100,000, were sequenced from 10%, 30% or 50% RNA. Sorting selected naive CD8 T cells with a CD8+CD4-CCR7+CD45RA+ phenotype. TCRdb reanalysed the PCR reads using MiXCR and keeps one entry per CDR3 protein. Among about 640,000 distinct CDR3 sequences listed, 20% were seen once. Points from the study as a whole: Beyond 20 RNA copies, clones held over 97% of effector molecules, compared with under 1% in naive cells.

The source material was naive CD8+ T cells from blood, with Jurkat cell RNA spiked in. Regarding subset: FACS-sorted CD8+CD4-CCR7+CD45RA+ naive T cells. The chain combines TRBV27 with TRBJ1-5; the D gene is possibly TRBD1 (5 bases). The sequence was collected from a human donor in good health. Some libraries in this study had Jurkat cell RNA spiked in. For the CDR3, the DNA is TGTGCCAGCAGTTTAATTGGGGGAAGCAATCAGCCCCAGCATTTT. The encoded protein is CASSLIGGSNQPQHF.